This T cell receptor beta chain was identified during a study of cytomegalovirus exposure and HLA in healthy donors. Study-wide findings and caveats: Later on, an analysis tied 15,000 or so TCR beta sequences to HLA alleles at 0.05 false discovery rate.

The length of the CDR3 is 16 residues. Trimming removed 4 bases from V and 0 bases from J, with 15 bases in between. From germline, CDR1 is SGHTA and CDR2 FQGNSA. This PCR relied on a set of 60 Vbeta primers and 13 Jbeta primers. TCRdb keeps only in-frame clones here, not all; method: immunoSEQ multiplex PCR. There are roughly 40,000 clones in the sample; around 85% occur only once, and roughly 2.5% lies in the top ten. In regard to this clone: The antigen is not known.

The sequenced sample was PBMCs. The V and J genes are TRBV7-2 and TRBJ1-2; TRBD1 is a possible D gene (6 bases). The sequence was obtained from a man between 45 and 60 years old in good health and CMV-seronegative. CDR3 protein: CASSSQGTVTNYGYTF. The CDR3 DNA is TGTGCCAGCAGCTCCCAGGGGACGGTTACTAACTATGGCTACACCTTC.